The present entry profiles one T cell receptor (beta chain) with its context. Antigen: not known. Repertoires were generated with immunoSEQ multiplex PCR, while TCRdb's copy carries only in-frame clones and drops some. Found here are 9,900 or so clones, 78% of them singletons; the top ten hold around 20%. The data originate from a study of CD4+ T cells in melanoma. Overall study findings and caveats: CD8+ T cell, macrophage and B cell function reportedly correlated with neoantigen-specific CD4+ T cells. Neoantigen-specific CD4+ T cells in melanoma reportedly had diverse differentiation states.

The clonotype comes from a human donor with melanoma. Sequencing was performed on cells from a culture (not recorded whether cultured in vitro).

The CDR3 bases are TGTGCCTGGAGTTGGGACTACAATGAGCAGTTCTTC. Translation: CAWSWDYNEQFF. The rearrangement uses TRBV30 and TRBJ2-1; D unresolved. V was cut by 2 bases and J by 3 bases, with 5 bases left in between. Germline V gene sequence: CDR1 GTSNPN, CDR2 SVGIG (reference sequence). The length of the CDR3 is 12 residues. Looking up the rest from reference TRBV30 and TRBJ2-1 gives the full variable domain: SQTIHQWPATLVQPVGSPLSLECTVEGTSNPNLYWYRQAAGRGLQLLFYSVGIGQISSEVPQNLSASRPQDRQFILSSKKLLLSDSGFYLCAWSWDYNEQFFGPGTRLTVL.